These 5 T cell receptor beta chains originate from one sample sequenced in a study of beta chain features in type 1 diabetes (dated by TCRdb to the late 2010s). Libraries were built with the immunoSEQ multiplex PCR assay. The High Capacity cDNA Reverse Transcription Kit was used to reverse transcribe all of the isolated RNA, meaning that expressed TCRB transcripts were what got sequenced. This is the immuneACCESS table as TCRdb keeps it, with only in-frame sequences that have V and J called. A part of the clones is gone; compared with another copy, unresolved V genes explain less than half, and the rest is unexplained. For this sample the table gives more than 300,000 clones, of which under 8.5% were detected only once. Of the sample, 0.44% is held by the ten largest clones. Sequenced sample: central memory CD4+ T cells from blood. The receptor source for this set is a woman between 18 and 29 years old in good health.

This clone was seen more than once but under ten times. CDR3 nucleotide sequence: TGTGCCAGCAGTGAATTGGAGGATACGCAGTATTTT. It yields the protein CASSELEDTQYF. The chain is built from TRBV2 and TRBJ2-3; D not certain. CDR1 and CDR2 from the germline V gene are SNHLY and FYNNEI. V gave up 2 bases and J gave up 6 bases, with 6 bases separating them. The CDR3 consists of 12 residues.

Details on this clone: In the same sample, other DNA sequences code for this CDR3. V usage is TRBV7-3 and J usage is TRBJ2-2, with unresolved D. Trimming took 5 bases from V and 2 from J, leaving 6 bases between them. CDR1 and CDR2 from the germline V gene are SGHTA and FQGTGA. The CDR3 is made up of 13 amino acids. The CDR3 is CASSPSNTGELFF. CDR3 coding DNA: TGTGCCAGCAGCCCAAGCAACACCGGGGAGCTGTTTTTT.

The table lists this clone with a few counts. This rearrangement joins TRBV7-2 to TRBJ2-7, with D perhaps TRBD1 (5 bases). The V gene lost 0 bases and the J gene lost 7 bases, with 7 bases spanning the gap. The CDR3 runs 12 residues. CDR1 and CDR2 (germline): SGHTA, FQGNSA. CDR3 DNA sequence: TGTGCCAGCAGCTTAGCGGGGCAAGAGCAGTACTTC. This gives the protein CASSLAGQEQYF. Full variable domain (outside the CDR3, taken from reference TRBV7-2 and TRBJ2-7): GAGVSQSPSNKVTEKGKDVELRCDPISGHTALYWYRQSLGQGLEFLIYFQGNSAPDKSGLPSDRFSAERTGGSVSTLTIQRTQQEDSAVYLCASSLAGQEQYFGPGTRLTVT.

This clone was counted a few times. V usage is TRBV11-3 and J usage is TRBJ2-1; TRBD2 matches at 8 bases. CDR1 and CDR2 (germline): SGHNT, YENEEA. This CDR3 contains 17 residues. V was pared by 1 base and J by 3 bases, with 8 bases of the junction left unmatched. CDR3 in DNA: TGTGCCAGCAGCTTAGGCTCCACTAGCGGAAGCTACAATGAGCAGTTCTTC. This gives the protein CASSLGSTSGSYNEQFF.

This clone has just a few counts. This sequence joins TRBV28 and TRBJ2-5; 12 bases agree with TRBD1. The CDR3 totals 16 residues. The germline V gene encodes CDR1 MDHEN and CDR2 SYDVKM. J was trimmed by 4 bases and V by 1 base; bases with no gene match: 4. In DNA, the CDR3 is TGTGCCAGCAGTTTATTGGGACAGGGGGCGCGAGAGACCCAGTACTTC. Encoded protein: CASSLLGQGARETQYF.